This is a list of T cell receptor beta chains from one sample in a study of blood T cell repertoires in COVID-19. Here immunoSEQ multiplex PCR was the method, and the copy in TCRdb shows in-frame clones only, minus some. The repertoire holds fewer than 350,000 clones, with roughly 88% as singletons. The material sequenced was peripheral blood. Every receptor here comes from a man in his late teens or twenties with active or convalescent COVID-19. Each CDR3 is given with its conserved first and last residue. Each record gives: CDR3 DNA, CDR3 protein, V gene, CDR3 length, D gene, clone size, J gene. D genes are given only for firm matches. Expanded clones are given a class, and other clones once, few, many or no size at all.

CDR3 DNA: TGCGCCAGCAGCCAAGATTACGGTTTAAGCAATCAGCCCCAGCATTTT
CDR3 protein: CASSQDYGLSNQPQHF
V gene: TRBV4-1
CDR3 length: 16
D gene: .
clone size: .
J gene: TRBJ1-5

CDR3 DNA: TGTGCCAGCAGTTTAGCTAGCCCTGAGCAGTTCTTC
CDR3 protein: CASSLASPEQFF
V gene: TRBV12-3/TRBV12-4
CDR3 length: 12
D gene: .
clone size: once
J gene: TRBJ2-1

CDR3 DNA: TGTGCCAGCAGCCACGGGGAGCCTACATTTCAAGAGACCCAGTACTTC
CDR3 protein: CASSHGEPTFQETQYF
V gene: TRBV7-8
CDR3 length: 16
D gene: .
clone size: .
J gene: TRBJ2-5

CDR3 DNA: TGTGCCAGCAGCGTAGCTGGGACAGGGGATGGCTACACCTTC
CDR3 protein: CASSVAGTGDGYTF
V gene: TRBV9
CDR3 length: 14
D gene: TRBD1
clone size: .
J gene: TRBJ1-2

CDR3 DNA: TGTGCCAGCAGCCCAGAGACAGGGCTCTACAATGAGCAGTTCTTC
CDR3 protein: CASSPETGLYNEQFF
V gene: TRBV14
CDR3 length: 15
D gene: TRBD1
clone size: .
J gene: TRBJ2-1

CDR3 DNA: TGTGCCAGCAGCTTACCGACAGGGGGCTTAGAGACCCAGTACTTC
CDR3 protein: CASSLPTGGLETQYF
V gene: TRBV7-2
CDR3 length: 15
D gene: TRBD1
clone size: .
J gene: TRBJ2-5

CDR3 DNA: TGTGCCAGCAGCTTAGGCCGAGCGGGGCCCTACGAGCAGTACTTC
CDR3 protein: CASSLGRAGPYEQYF
V gene: TRBV13
CDR3 length: 15
D gene: TRBD2
clone size: .
J gene: TRBJ2-7

CDR3 DNA: TGCGCCAGCAGCCAAGTAGCGGGGGGATACAATGAGCAGTTCTTC
CDR3 protein: CASSQVAGGYNEQFF
V gene: TRBV4-1
CDR3 length: 15
D gene: TRBD2
clone size: .
J gene: TRBJ2-1

CDR3 DNA: TGTGCCAGTAGCGGGAGGCATAGTAATGAAAAACTGTTTTTT
CDR3 protein: CASSGRHSNEKLFF
V gene: TRBV19
CDR3 length: 14
D gene: .
clone size: .
J gene: TRBJ1-4

CDR3 DNA: TGTGCCACCAGCAGGAACAGGGCGGTAATAGTTAATGGCTACACCTTC
CDR3 protein: CATSRNRAVIVNGYTF
V gene: TRBV15
CDR3 length: 16
D gene: .
clone size: .
J gene: TRBJ1-2

CDR3 DNA: TGCAGCGTTTTGCGTGAGGGTATCACTGAAGCTTTCTTT
CDR3 protein: CSVLREGITEAFF
V gene: TRBV29-1
CDR3 length: 13
D gene: .
clone size: .
J gene: TRBJ1-1

CDR3 DNA: TGTGCCAGCAGCTTGTCACAGGGTAGTGGGTATGGCTACACCTTC
CDR3 protein: CASSLSQGSGYGYTF
V gene: TRBV5-4
CDR3 length: 15
D gene: .
clone size: .
J gene: TRBJ1-2

CDR3 DNA: TGTGCCAGCAGCTTGACAGTCCATGAGCAGTTCTTC
CDR3 protein: CASSLTVHEQFF
V gene: TRBV5-4
CDR3 length: 12
D gene: .
clone size: .
J gene: TRBJ2-1

CDR3 DNA: TGCAGCGTTGGTGGCGGGGACACTGAAGCTTTCTTT
CDR3 protein: CSVGGGDTEAFF
V gene: TRBV29-1
CDR3 length: 12
D gene: .
clone size: .
J gene: TRBJ1-1

CDR3 DNA: TGTGCCAGCAGCGGGTTGGGGACTTTGGAAGAGACCCAGTACTTC
CDR3 protein: CASSGLGTLEETQYF
V gene: TRBV5-4
CDR3 length: 15
D gene: .
clone size: .
J gene: TRBJ2-5

CDR3 DNA: TGCGCCAGCAGCCCGAACCAAGGGAGTTGGTATGGCTACACCTTC
CDR3 protein: CASSPNQGSWYGYTF
V gene: TRBV4-1
CDR3 length: 15
D gene: .
clone size: once
J gene: TRBJ1-2

CDR3 DNA: TGTGCCAGCTCAGGGACAGACACAGATACGCAGTATTTT
CDR3 protein: CASSGTDTDTQYF
V gene: TRBV7-6
CDR3 length: 13
D gene: TRBD1
clone size: .
J gene: TRBJ2-3